Reported below is one T cell receptor beta chain. No antigen is known for it. With a much larger clone just one base away, this may be a read error. The data stem from a study of T cells in Graves' hyperthyroidism and ophthalmopathy. In the study overall: Peripheral blood samples were taken at initial diagnosis, prior to any treatment.

The CDR3 runs to 16 residues. Trimming removed 5 bases at V and 4 bases at J, with 20 bases between. In germline, CDR1 is SEHNR, CDR2 FQNEAQ (reference sequence). Hyperthyroidism of Graves' type that showed no ophthalmopathy progression within 18 months was stable. General study findings and limits: In simple terms, a model built on 13 V-J features told ophthalmopathy apart from stable hyperthyroidism. Expanded thyroid clonotypes (above 0.001) were mostly also found in blood.

Amplification targeted TCR beta CDR3 regions from RNA transcripts. The TCR CDR3 was amplified in a first-round RT-PCR using the HTBI primer set. TCRdb passed the multiplex PCR reads through MiXCR, listing each CDR3 protein once. The sample contains hundreds of thousands of distinct CDR3 sequences, about two fifths of which appear only once. The V gene is TRBV7-9, the J gene TRBJ2-5; the D gene could be TRBD1 or TRBD2 (7 bases each). This clonotype was sampled from a man aged 18 to 30 with Graves' hyperthyroidism. Sequenced material: blood. Written as DNA, the CDR3 is TGTGCCAGCAGCGGCAGGGGGGCGGGAGTGGCAGAGACCCAGTACTTC. This codes for CASSGRGAGVAETQYF.